The 13 T cell receptor beta chains below come from one sample, sequenced in a study of blood T cell repertoires in COVID-19. Data came from immunoSEQ multiplex PCR; TCRdb stores just in-frame clones and leaves some out. The table records 70,000 to 95,000 clones, roughly nine tenths of them present only once. The sequencing input was peripheral blood. These receptors all come from a man in his forties or fifties with acute or convalescent COVID-19.

As to this clone: Compared with germline, one end of the junction differs, possibly owing to a read error. Other DNA sequences within the sample encode an identical CDR3. The chain joins TRBV7-3 to TRBJ2-3; 12 bases map to TRBD2. CDR1 is SGHTA and CDR2 is FQGTGA in the germline V gene. The CDR3 sequence is 17 residues long. This CDR3 reads CASSTRASGGAGDTQYF. CDR3 bases: TGCGCCAGCAGCACCAGAGCTAGCGGGGGGGCAGGTGATACGCAGTATTTT.

The genes are TRBV5-5 and TRBJ2-7; 11 bases agree with TRBD1. Looked up from germline, CDR1 is SGHKS and CDR2 is YYEKEE (reference sequence). V lost 4 bases, J lost 2 bases, and 5 bases stayed unmatched. The CDR3 is 15 amino acids. The CDR3 sequence is CASSGPGQGAYEQYV. The CDR3 bases are TGTGCCAGCAGCGGTCCGGGACAGGGGGCCTACGAGCAGTACGTC.

A single count supports this clone. The rearrangement uses TRBV2 and TRBJ2-5, with 7 bases matching TRBD2. In germline, CDR1 is SNHLY, CDR2 FYNNEI. The CDR3 length is 11 residues. With 8 bases clipped from V and 4 bases from J, the junction kept 1 base outside the gene matches. CDR3 DNA sequence: TGTGCCAGCGGACTAGGAGAGACCCAGTACTTC. Translation: CASGLGETQYF. The whole variable domain, filled in from reference TRBV2 and TRBJ2-5, reads EPEVTQTPSHQVTQMGQEVILRCVPISNHLYFYWYRQILGQKVEFLVSFYNNEISEKSEIFDDQFSVERPDGSNFTLKIRSTKLEDSAMYFCASGLGETQYFGPGTRLLVL.

V and J are TRBV9 and TRBJ2-5; maybe TRBD1 (6 bases). Germline V lookup: CDR1 SGDLS, CDR2 YYNGEE. V lost 2 bases and J lost 7, with 15 bases in between. CDR3 length equals 14 residues. CDR3 region: CASSVGRGTGTQYF. The DNA for the CDR3 is TGTGCCAGCAGCGTCGGCAGGGGAACGGGGACCCAGTACTTC.

The V gene is TRBV9, the J gene TRBJ2-2; D remains unclear. The CDR3 has 14 amino acids. Trimming removed 0 bases at V and 7 bases at J, with 10 bases between. Per the germline V gene, CDR1 is SGDLS and CDR2 is YYNGEE. This CDR3 reads CASSVETRYGELFF. In nucleotides, the CDR3 is TGTGCCAGCAGCGTAGAAACAAGATACGGGGAGCTGTTTTTT.

The V and J genes are TRBV4-2 and TRBJ2-7, with D perhaps TRBD2 (5 bases). V was clipped by 1 base and J by 3 bases, with 13 bases between them. The CDR3 length is 15 residues. In germline, CDR1 is LGHNA, CDR2 YNFKEQ. The DNA for the CDR3 is TGTGCCAGCAGCCAAGGGGCTCGGACTGACTACGAGCAGTACTTC. Translated: CASSQGARTDYEQYF.

The CDR3 is CASSRSGIHEQYF. In DNA form, the CDR3 reads TGCGCCAGCAGCCGGTCAGGGATCCACGAGCAGTACTTC. V gene TRBV4-1 combines with J gene TRBJ2-7, with D maybe TRBD1 (5 bases). CDR1 is MGHRA and CDR2 is YSYEKL in the germline V gene. This CDR3 is 13 amino acids long. The germline V and J ends were trimmed by 4 bases and 5 bases, with 12 bases remaining between them.

The chain uses TRBV7-2 and TRBJ2-1; no reliable D call. Germline loops: CDR1 SGHTA, CDR2 FQGNSA. The V end lost 5 bases, the J end lost 10 bases, and 9 bases lay between the germline ends. CDR3 size: 11 residues. CDR3 amino acids: CASSPHQEQFF. The CDR3 region has the DNA TGTGCCAGCAGCCCCCACCAGGAGCAGTTCTTC.

The rearrangement joins TRBV6-5 to TRBJ1-1; D remains ambiguous. The ends were cut back, 6 bases at V and 5 bases at J, with 19 bases in the middle. This CDR3 contains 15 residues. Germline values: CDR1 MNHEY, CDR2 SVGAGI. The CDR3 loop reads CASRDGLLRGTEAFF. For the CDR3, the DNA is TGTGCCAGCAGGGACGGTCTCCTTCGGGGAACTGAAGCTTTCTTT.

J is TRBJ2-2 and V is TRBV27, with a tentative D call TRBD1 (6 bases). The CDR3 consists of 13 residues. Germline V gene data show CDR1 as MNHEY and CDR2 as SMNVEV (reference sequence). With 5 bases removed from V and 5 bases from J, the gap between germline ends came to 9 bases. CDR3 nucleotide sequence: TGTGCCAGCAGTACTACAGGGACCGGGGAGCTGTTTTTT. Encoded protein: CASSTTGTGELFF.

This clone was counted a single time. The DNA of the CDR3 is TGTGCCACCAGCAGAGGGCAGAACTACGAGCAGTACGTC. It yields the protein CATSRGQNYEQYV. The chain carries TRBV15 and TRBJ2-7; D remains unclear. Germline V gene sequence: CDR1 LNHNV, CDR2 YYDKDF (reference sequence). V was pared by 1 base and J by 3 bases, with 7 bases between. This CDR3 spans 13 amino acids.

This clone showed up just once. V and J are TRBV3-1 (or the pseudogene TRBV3-2) and TRBJ2-2; a weak D match, TRBD1 (5 bases). Germline assignment: CDR1 LGHDT and CDR2 YNNKEL (reference sequence). This CDR3 comprises 16 residues. The germline V and J ends were trimmed by 1 base and 0 bases, with 9 bases remaining between them. The CDR3: CASSQAQGPNTGELFF. CDR3 in DNA: TGTGCCAGCAGCCAAGCGCAGGGCCCGAACACCGGGGAGCTGTTTTTT.

The V and J genes are TRBV19 and TRBJ2-5; TRBD2 matches at 8 bases. The trim removed 4 bases at V and 1 base at J, leaving 2 bases unmatched. This CDR3 contains 14 residues. The germline gives CDR1 LNHDA, CDR2 SQIVND (reference sequence). Here the CDR3 DNA reads TGTGCCAGTAGTACGGGGGGGCGCCAAGAGACCCAGTACTTC. Amino acids: CASSTGGRQETQYF.